This T cell receptor (beta chain) appears in the sequencing data of a study of graft-versus-host responses after intestinal transplantation. CDR1 is MNHEY and CDR2 is SVGAGI in the germline V gene. With 2 bases removed from V and 3 bases from J, the gap between germline ends came to 11 bases. The CDR3 runs 14 residues. Details on this clone: Its antigen is as yet unknown.

This table comes from immunoSEQ multiplex PCR, and its TCRdb copy is limited to in-frame clones, with some not included. Among about 10,000 clones listed, approximately 92% were seen once. Study-wide results and limits: There were GvH clones found in recipient marrow, and some of them appeared first in ileum or blood. Among circulating GvH clones, peak levels were associated with early post-transplant declines in HvG clones.

The chain is built from TRBV6-5 and TRBJ2-7, with D possibly being TRBD2 (6 bases). Sequencing was performed on PBMCs, taken approximately 40 days after intestinal transplantation. This sequence originates from a human patient who received an intestinal transplant, so some T cells may come from the graft donor. This CDR3 is CASSYRAGLYEQYF. CDR3 DNA sequence: TGTGCCAGCAGTTACAGAGCGGGCCTCTACGAGCAGTACTTC.